This TCR beta chain was captured by sequencing in a study of CD8 T cells in Susac syndrome. TCR beta was sequenced from blood CD8+ and CD4+ T cells. Negative isolation was used for CD8+ and CD4+ T cells and FACS enrichment for TEMRA cells. Random hexamers served to reverse transcribe about 0.45 to 1 ug RNA. Amplification of TCR beta CDR3 spanned 54 Vbeta and 13 Jbeta via immunoSEQ multiplex PCR. A single record per CDR3 protein comes from TCRdb applying MiXCR to the immunoSEQ multiplex PCR reads. The data contain about 140,000 distinct CDR3 sequences, 85% to 95% of them singletons. In regard to this clonotype: What it binds is unknown.

Findings of the study overall: As acknowledged by the study, its TCR sequencing and HLA analysis included a relatively small number of individuals.

The source material was CD4+ T cells from PBMCs. The origin of this receptor is a human donor with multiple sclerosis.

The CDR3 bases are TGTGCCACCAGTAGGACAGGGAATCAGCCCCAGCATTTT. Translation: CATSRTGNQPQHF. The chain links TRBV24-1 to TRBJ1-5; 8 bases align to TRBD1. Germline V CDR1 and CDR2: KGHDR, SFDVKD. This CDR3 is 13 amino acids long. The V segment lost 6 bases and the J segment 4 bases; nucleotides outside the gene matches: 1.